The clone carrying this T cell receptor (beta chain) was picked up a small number of times. Arm-PCR of CDR3 regions with iRepertoire HTBI primers generated TCR beta libraries. TCRdb called the multiplex PCR reads again in MiXCR, with one record for every CDR3 protein. The repertoire holds approximately 470,000 distinct CDR3 sequences, with 15% to 20% as singletons. The sample is drawn from a study of regulatory T cells in long-lasting Graves disease. The CDR3 sequence is 14 residues long. Germline CDR1 and CDR2: MNHNS and SASEGT. Trimming removed 2 bases from V and 3 bases from J, with 10 bases in between. The time point here: newly diagnosed GD, antithyroid drugs for less than 3 months. PBMC-extracted RNA yielded the TCR library. This sample also belongs to another study, concerning T cells in Graves' hyperthyroidism and ophthalmopathy. That study reports: The HTBI primer set served for first-round RT-PCR of the TCR CDR3.

The clonotype was recovered from a middle-aged man with Graves disease. The rearrangement uses TRBV6-1 and TRBJ1-2, with D possibly being TRBD1 (5 bases). The sample in question was peripheral blood mononuclear cells (PBMCs), obtained at new diagnosis, from a patient treated with antithyroid drugs. The CDR3 DNA reads as TGTGCCAGCAGTGAACGGGGGGACCACTATGGCTACACCTTC. It encodes CASSERGDHYGYTF.